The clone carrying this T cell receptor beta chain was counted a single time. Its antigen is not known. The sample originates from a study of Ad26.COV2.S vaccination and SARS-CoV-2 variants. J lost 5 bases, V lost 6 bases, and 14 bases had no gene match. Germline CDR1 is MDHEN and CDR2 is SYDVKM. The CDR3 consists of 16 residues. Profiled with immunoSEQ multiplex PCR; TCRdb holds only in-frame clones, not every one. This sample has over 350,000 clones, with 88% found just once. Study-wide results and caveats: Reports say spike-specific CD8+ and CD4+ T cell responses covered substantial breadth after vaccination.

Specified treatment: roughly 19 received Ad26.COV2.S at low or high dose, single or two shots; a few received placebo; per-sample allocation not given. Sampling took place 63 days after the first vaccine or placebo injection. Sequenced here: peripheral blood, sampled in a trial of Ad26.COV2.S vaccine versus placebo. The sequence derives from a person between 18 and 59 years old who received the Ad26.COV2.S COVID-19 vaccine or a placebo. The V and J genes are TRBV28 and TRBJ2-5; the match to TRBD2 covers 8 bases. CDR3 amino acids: CASSSPAGEVTETQYF. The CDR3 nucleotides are TGTGCCAGCAGCTCCCCAGCGGGGGAGGTCACGGAGACCCAGTACTTC.